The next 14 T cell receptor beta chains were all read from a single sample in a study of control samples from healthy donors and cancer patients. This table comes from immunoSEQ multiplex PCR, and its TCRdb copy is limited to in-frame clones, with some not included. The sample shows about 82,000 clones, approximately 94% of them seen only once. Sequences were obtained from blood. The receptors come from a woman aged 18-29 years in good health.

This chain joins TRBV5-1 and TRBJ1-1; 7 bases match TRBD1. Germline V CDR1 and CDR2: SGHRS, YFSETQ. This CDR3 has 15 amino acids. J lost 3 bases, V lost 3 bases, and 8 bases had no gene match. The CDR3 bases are TGCGCCAGCAGCTGGGGGGACAGAACGTACACTGAAGCTTTCTTT. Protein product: CASSWGDRTYTEAFF. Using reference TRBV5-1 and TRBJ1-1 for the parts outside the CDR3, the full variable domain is KAGVTQTPRYLIKTRGQQVTLSCSPISGHRSVSWYQQTPGQGLQFLFEYFSETQRNKGNFPGRFSGRQFSNSRSEMNVSTLELGDSALYLCASSWGDRTYTEAFFGQGTRLTVV.

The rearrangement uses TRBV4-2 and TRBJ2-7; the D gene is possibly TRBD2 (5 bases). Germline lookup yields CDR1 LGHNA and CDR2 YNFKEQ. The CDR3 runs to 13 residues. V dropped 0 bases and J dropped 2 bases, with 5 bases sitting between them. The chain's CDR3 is CASSQELAYEQYF. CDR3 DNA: TGTGCCAGCAGCCAAGAACTAGCCTACGAGCAGTACTTC.

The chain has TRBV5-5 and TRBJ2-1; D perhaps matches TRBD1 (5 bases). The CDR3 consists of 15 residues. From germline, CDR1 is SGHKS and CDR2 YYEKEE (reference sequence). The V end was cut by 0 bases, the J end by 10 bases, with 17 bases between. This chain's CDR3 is CASSLVLAGSREQFF. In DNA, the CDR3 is TGTGCCAGCAGCTTGGTTTTGGCAGGGTCGAGGGAGCAGTTCTTC.

Here the CDR3 DNA reads TGTGCCAGCAGTAACGCCCGTAGCTGGTTGGAGGGAACCTACGAGCAGTACTTC. It is translated as CASSNARSWLEGTYEQYF. V usage is TRBV6-2 or TRBV6-3 and J usage is TRBJ2-7; possible D gene TRBD2, 6 bases. Trimming took 5 bases from V and 2 from J, leaving 25 bases between them. The germline CDR1 and CDR2 sequences are MNHEY and SVGEGT. The CDR3 extends over 18 amino acids.

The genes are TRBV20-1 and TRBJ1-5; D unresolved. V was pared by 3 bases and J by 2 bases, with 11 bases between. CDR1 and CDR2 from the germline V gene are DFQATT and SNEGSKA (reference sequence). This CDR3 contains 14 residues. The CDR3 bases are TGCAGTGCTAGTGGCGACGAGGGCAATCAGCCCCAGCATTTT. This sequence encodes CSASGDEGNQPQHF.

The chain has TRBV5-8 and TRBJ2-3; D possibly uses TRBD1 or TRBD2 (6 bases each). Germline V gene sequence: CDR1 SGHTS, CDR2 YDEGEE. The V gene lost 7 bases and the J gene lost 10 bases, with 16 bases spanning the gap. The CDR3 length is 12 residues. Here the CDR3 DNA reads TGTGCCAGCGGGGGGCGAGCGAATGCGCAGTATTTT. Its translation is CASGGRANAQYF.

The CDR3 bases are TGTGCCAGCAGCCGTAGGAGCGGGAGGACGGCGGAAGAGACCCAGTACTTC. It yields the protein CASSRRSGRTAEETQYF. The chain joins TRBV9 to TRBJ2-5; 9 nucleotides match TRBD2. Looked up from germline, CDR1 is SGDLS and CDR2 is YYNGEE. J lost 3 bases, V lost 4 bases, and 13 bases had no gene match. The CDR3 extends over 17 amino acids.

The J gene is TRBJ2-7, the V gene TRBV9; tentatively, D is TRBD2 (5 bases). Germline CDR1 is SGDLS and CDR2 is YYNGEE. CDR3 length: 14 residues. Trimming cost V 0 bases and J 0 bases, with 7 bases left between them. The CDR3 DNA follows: TGTGCCAGCAGCGTAGTGGGGAGCTCCTACGAGCAGTACTTC. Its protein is CASSVVGSSYEQYF. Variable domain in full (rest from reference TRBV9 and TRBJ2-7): DSGVTQTPKHLITATGQRVTLRCSPRSGDLSVYWYQQSLDQGLQFLIQYYNGEERAKGNILERFSAQQFPDLHSELNLSSLELGDSALYFCASSVVGSSYEQYFGPGTRLTVT.

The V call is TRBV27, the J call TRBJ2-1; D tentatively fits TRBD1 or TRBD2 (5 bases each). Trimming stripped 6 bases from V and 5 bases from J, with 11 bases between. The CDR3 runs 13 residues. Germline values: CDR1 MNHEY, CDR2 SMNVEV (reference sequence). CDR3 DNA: TGTGCCAGCAGCCGGGACCATCACAATGAGCAGTTCTTC. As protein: CASSRDHHNEQFF.

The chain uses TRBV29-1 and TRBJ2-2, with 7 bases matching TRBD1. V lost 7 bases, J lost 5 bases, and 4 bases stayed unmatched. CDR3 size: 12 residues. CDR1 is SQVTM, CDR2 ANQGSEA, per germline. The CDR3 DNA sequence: TGCAGCGGCCACAGGGGTACCGGGGAGCTGTTTTTT. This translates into CSGHRGTGELFF.

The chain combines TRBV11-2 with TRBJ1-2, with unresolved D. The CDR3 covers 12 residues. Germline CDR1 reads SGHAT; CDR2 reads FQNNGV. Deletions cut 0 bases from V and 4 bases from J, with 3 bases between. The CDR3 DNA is TGTGCCAGCAGCTTAGAAATCTATGGCTACACCTTC. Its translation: CASSLEIYGYTF.

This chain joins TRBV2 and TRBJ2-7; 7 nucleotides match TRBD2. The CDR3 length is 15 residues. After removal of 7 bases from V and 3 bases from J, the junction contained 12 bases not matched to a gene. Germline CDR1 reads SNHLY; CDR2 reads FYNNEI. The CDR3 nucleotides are TGTGCCAGCACCTCGGCGGGAGACATTTTCTACGAGCAGTACTTC. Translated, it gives CASTSAGDIFYEQYF. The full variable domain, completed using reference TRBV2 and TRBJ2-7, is EPEVTQTPSHQVTQMGQEVILRCVPISNHLYFYWYRQILGQKVEFLVSFYNNEISEKSEIFDDQFSVERPDGSNFTLKIRSTKLEDSAMYFCASTSAGDIFYEQYFGPGTRLTVT.

CDR3 in amino acids: CASSQDRGVGTDTQYF. The CDR3 DNA reads TGCGCCAGCAGCCAAGATAGGGGAGTCGGCACAGATACGCAGTATTTT. V usage is TRBV4-3 and J usage is TRBJ2-3; D tentatively fits TRBD1 or TRBD2 (5 bases each). V dropped 0 bases and J dropped 1 base, with 11 bases sitting between them. From germline, CDR1 is LGHNA and CDR2 YSLEER. The CDR3 extends over 16 amino acids.

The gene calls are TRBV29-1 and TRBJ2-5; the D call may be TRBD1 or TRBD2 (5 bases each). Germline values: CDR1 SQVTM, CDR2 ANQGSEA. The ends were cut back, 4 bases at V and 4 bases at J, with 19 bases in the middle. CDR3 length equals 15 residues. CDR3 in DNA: TGCAGCGTTGGTTCAGGGACCCCTACGTTAGAGACCCAGTACTTC. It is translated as CSVGSGTPTLETQYF. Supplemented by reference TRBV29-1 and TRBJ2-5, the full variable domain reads SAVISQKPSRDICQRGTSLTIQCQVDSQVTMMFWYRQQPGQSLTLIATANQGSEATYESGFVIDKFPISRPNLTFSTLTVSNMSPEDSSIYLCSVGSGTPTLETQYFGPGTRLLVL.